The 21 T cell receptor beta chains listed next were all sequenced from one sample in a study of OX40 agonist ivuxolimab in advanced cancers. The table came from immunoSEQ multiplex PCR; TCRdb's copy has only in-frame clones and leaves some out. The repertoire has 50,000 to 65,000 clones, around 85% of them found once; the top ten carry under 0.8%. This sample comprised CD4+ or CD8+ T cells sorted from blood, obtained in a trial of the OX40 agonist ivuxolimab. These receptors were collected from an adult with an advanced solid tumor such as melanoma, head and neck, liver or kidney cancer.

The chain recombines TRBV19 with TRBJ2-2, with D possibly matching TRBD1 (5 bases). The ends were cut back, 3 bases at V and 5 bases at J, with 13 bases in the middle. CDR3 length equals 15 residues. The germline V gene has CDR1 LNHDA and CDR2 SQIVND (reference sequence). Here the CDR3 reads CASSMGLGRTGELFF. The CDR3 DNA follows: TGTGCCAGTAGTATGGGGCTGGGTCGAACCGGGGAGCTGTTTTTT.

The sample holds one count of this clone. J is TRBJ2-6 and V is TRBV4-2; no reliable D call. The ends were cut back, 0 bases at V and 0 bases at J, with 9 bases in the middle. This CDR3 has 17 amino acids. Per the germline V gene, CDR1 is LGHNA and CDR2 is YNFKEQ. This CDR3 is CASSQDRLISGANVLTF. The CDR3 DNA sequence: TGTGCCAGCAGCCAAGATAGACTGATCTCTGGGGCCAACGTCCTGACTTTC.

The chain links TRBV30 to TRBJ2-4; no clear D gene. The CDR3 sequence is 13 residues long. From germline, CDR1 is GTSNPN and CDR2 SVGIG (reference sequence). V gave up 4 bases and J gave up 0 bases, with 7 bases separating them. The CDR3 sequence is CAWTDLAKNIQYF. The CDR3 DNA is TGTGCCTGGACTGACTTAGCCAAAAACATTCAGTACTTC.

The genes are TRBV5-6 and TRBJ1-2, with 7 bases fitting TRBD1. After removal of 4 bases from V and 2 bases from J, the junction contained 2 bases not matched to a gene. Germline-derived CDR1 and CDR2 are SGHDT and YYEEEE. The CDR3 loop spans 13 amino acids. The CDR3 is CASSQTGNYGYTF. CDR3 DNA: TGTGCCAGCAGCCAGACAGGGAACTATGGCTACACCTTC.

This rearrangement joins TRBV9 to TRBJ2-1; tentatively, D is TRBD2 (6 bases). The CDR3 runs 17 residues. Germline-derived CDR1 and CDR2 are SGDLS and YYNGEE. Trimming left V 0 bases short and J 2 bases short, with 15 bases between. Here the CDR3 reads CASSVGGYRETYNEQFF. The CDR3 nucleotides are TGTGCCAGCAGCGTAGGAGGGTACCGGGAGACCTACAATGAGCAGTTCTTC.

About this clone: The missing conserved phenylalanine or tryptophan at the end of this CDR3 makes a read error likely. The rearrangement uses TRBV4-2 and TRBJ1-1; tentative D call: TRBD1 (6 bases). There are 14 residues in the CDR3. V lost 2 bases and J lost 1, with 8 bases in between. Germline V gives CDR1 LGHNA, CDR2 YNFKEQ. CDR3 loop: CASSQRDTNTEAFL. CDR3 bases: TGTGCCAGCAGCCAACGGGACACGAACACTGAAGCTTTCCTT.

The chain employs TRBV19 and TRBJ1-5; no firm D call. Germline loops: CDR1 LNHDA, CDR2 SQIVND (reference sequence). There are 14 residues in the CDR3. V was cut by 3 bases and J by 5 bases, with 11 bases left in between. As DNA, the CDR3 is TGTGCCAGTAGTATTATCTCTTTGGATCAGCCCCAGCATTTT. Protein product: CASSIISLDQPQHF.

V and J are TRBV9 and TRBJ1-5, with a tentative D call TRBD1 (5 bases). The CDR3 loop spans 13 amino acids. CDR1 SGDLS and CDR2 YYNGEE come from the germline V gene. The V and J ends lost 4 bases and 8 bases respectively, with 13 bases between them. CDR3 amino acids: CASSTGVREPQHF. The CDR3 DNA sequence: TGTGCCAGCAGCACCGGGGTCAGGGAGCCCCAGCATTTT.

V gene TRBV9 combines with J gene TRBJ2-1, with 12 nucleotides matching TRBD2. With V trimmed by 3 bases and J by 8 bases, 6 bases remained unmatched. Germline lookup yields CDR1 SGDLS and CDR2 YYNGEE. CDR3 size: 15 residues. This CDR3 is CASSAASGRAYEQFF. The CDR3 bases are TGTGCCAGCAGCGCCGCTAGCGGGAGGGCCTATGAGCAGTTCTTC.

This sequence joins TRBV5-6 and TRBJ1-2; D possibly corresponds to TRBD1 (6 bases). The V gene lost 5 bases and the J gene lost 4 bases, with 18 bases spanning the gap. Germline assignment: CDR1 SGHDT and CDR2 YYEEEE. The CDR3 length is 15 residues. CDR3 protein: CASRLLTGWIYGYTF. The CDR3, as DNA: TGTGCCAGCAGACTCTTGACAGGTTGGATCTATGGCTACACCTTC.

The V gene is TRBV7-3, the J gene TRBJ1-1; D is ambiguous. The CDR3 sequence is 13 residues long. Germline V gene data show CDR1 as SGHTA and CDR2 as FQGTGA. Trimming removed 5 bases from V and 0 bases from J, with 7 bases in between. CDR3 DNA: TGTGCCAGCAGCCTCACCATGAACACTGAAGCTTTCTTT. Translation gives CASSLTMNTEAFF.

This chain connects TRBV6-5 to TRBJ1-1; D unclear. The germline CDR1 and CDR2 sequences are MNHEY and SVGAGI. The CDR3 consists of 13 residues. Trimming pared 2 bases from V and 2 bases from J, leaving 6 bases between. The CDR3 sequence is CASSYGPNTEAFF. The CDR3 DNA sequence: TGTGCCAGCAGTTACGGCCCCAACACTGAAGCTTTCTTT.

CDR3 loop: CASSSRDFQETQYF. The CDR3 DNA is TGTGCCAGCAGCTCGAGGGACTTCCAAGAGACCCAGTACTTC. V and J are TRBV7-6 and TRBJ2-5; a weak D match, TRBD2 (6 bases). Germline V gene lookup returns CDR1 SGHVS and CDR2 FNYEAQ. The CDR3 consists of 14 residues. Trimming removed 4 bases at V and 1 base at J, with 10 bases between.

This chain connects TRBV6-6 to TRBJ1-1; a weak D match, TRBD1 (5 bases). The CDR3 is 13 amino acids. Germline-derived CDR1 and CDR2 are MNHNY and SVGAGI (reference sequence). Trimming removed 0 bases at V and 6 bases at J, with 8 bases between. This CDR3 is CASSYSTVPEAFF. CDR3 sequence (DNA): TGTGCCAGCAGTTACTCGACAGTACCTGAAGCTTTCTTT.

The genes are TRBV9 and TRBJ1-1; D is possibly TRBD1 (6 bases). CDR3 length equals 13 residues. Germline CDR1 is SGDLS and CDR2 is YYNGEE. The V end lost 3 bases, the J end lost 2 bases, and 8 bases lay between the germline ends. CDR3 in DNA: TGTGCCAGCAGCGAGGGGGGCAACACTGAAGCTTTCTTT. It specifies CASSEGGNTEAFF.

J is TRBJ2-5 and V is TRBV5-4; 8 bases fit TRBD2. From germline, CDR1 is SGHNT and CDR2 YYREEE (reference sequence). J lost 6 bases, V lost 0 bases, and 4 bases had no gene match. The CDR3 runs to 14 residues. CDR3 in amino acids: CASSLAGGEKTQYF. The CDR3 DNA follows: TGTGCCAGCAGCTTGGCCGGGGGGGAGAAGACCCAGTACTTC.

This sequence joins TRBV5-4 and TRBJ1-1; maybe TRBD1 (6 bases). CDR3 length: 15 amino acids. Germline V gene lookup returns CDR1 SGHNT and CDR2 YYREEE (reference sequence). Trimming pared 3 bases from V and 6 bases from J, leaving 18 bases between. This CDR3 reads CASSYKTGPTPEAFF. The CDR3, as DNA: TGTGCCAGCAGCTACAAGACAGGCCCGACCCCTGAAGCTTTCTTT.

This clone was found once. The rearrangement joins TRBV6-5 to TRBJ2-7; TRBD1 aligns across 8 bases. CDR1 and CDR2 from the germline V gene are MNHEY and SVGAGI. After removal of 0 bases from V and 0 bases from J, the junction contained 4 bases not matched to a gene. CDR3 size: 16 residues. The CDR3 is CASSYSNRGSSYEQYF. CDR3 DNA: TGTGCCAGCAGTTACTCGAACAGGGGGAGCTCCTACGAGCAGTACTTC.

The chain links TRBV5-5 to TRBJ2-7; TRBD1 aligns across 9 bases. The junction had 11 bases not matched to a gene; V was cut back by 2 bases and J by 5 bases. Per germline, CDR1 SGHKS and CDR2 YYEKEE (reference sequence). The CDR3 runs to 16 residues. Written as DNA, the CDR3 is TGTGCCAGCAGCTTAGGCCTTGACAGGGGGTTAAACGAGCAGTACTTC. The encoded protein is CASSLGLDRGLNEQYF.

This chain uses TRBV10-3 with TRBJ2-3; 10 bases align to TRBD2. Unmatched junction bases numbered 8, after V lost 0 bases and J lost 8 bases. Germline V lookup: CDR1 ENHRY, CDR2 SYGVKD. CDR3 length: 16 amino acids. The CDR3 is CAISESASGRSSTQYF. The CDR3 bases are TGTGCCATCAGTGAGTCGGCTAGCGGGAGATCGAGTACGCAGTATTTT.

This rearrangement joins TRBV29-1 to TRBJ2-3; weak D call: TRBD1 (5 bases). Germline V gene lookup returns CDR1 SQVTM and CDR2 ANQGSEA. The CDR3 totals 14 residues. Trimming removed 4 bases at V and 1 base at J, with 12 bases between. In DNA, the CDR3 is TGCAGCGTTGCTGAAGGGGTTGGCACAGATACGCAGTATTTT. Its translation: CSVAEGVGTDTQYF.